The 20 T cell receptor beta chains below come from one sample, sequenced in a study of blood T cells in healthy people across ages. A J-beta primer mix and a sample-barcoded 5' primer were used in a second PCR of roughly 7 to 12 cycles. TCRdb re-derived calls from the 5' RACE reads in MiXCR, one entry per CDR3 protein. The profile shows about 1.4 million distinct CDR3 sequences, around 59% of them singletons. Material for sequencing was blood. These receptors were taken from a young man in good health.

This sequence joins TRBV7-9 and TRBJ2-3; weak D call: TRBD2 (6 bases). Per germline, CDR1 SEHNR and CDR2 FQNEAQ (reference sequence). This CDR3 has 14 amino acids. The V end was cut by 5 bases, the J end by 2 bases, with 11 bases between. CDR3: CASSLASDTDTQYF. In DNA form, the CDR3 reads TGTGCCAGCAGCCTTGCTAGCGACACAGATACGCAGTATTTT. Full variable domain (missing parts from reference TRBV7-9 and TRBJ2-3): DTGVSQNPRHKITKRGQNVTFRCDPISEHNRLYWYRQTLGQGPEFLTYFQNEAQLEKSRLLSDRFSAERPKGSFSTLEIQRTEQGDSAMYLCASSLASDTDTQYFGPGTRLTVL.

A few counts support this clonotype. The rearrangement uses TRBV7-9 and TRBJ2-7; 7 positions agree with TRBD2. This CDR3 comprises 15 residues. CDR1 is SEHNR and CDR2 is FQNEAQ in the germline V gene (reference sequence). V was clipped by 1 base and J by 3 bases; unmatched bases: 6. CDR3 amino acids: CASSLGYSSGYEQYF. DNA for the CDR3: TGTGCCAGCAGCTTAGGTTACTCTAGCGGCTACGAGCAGTACTTC.

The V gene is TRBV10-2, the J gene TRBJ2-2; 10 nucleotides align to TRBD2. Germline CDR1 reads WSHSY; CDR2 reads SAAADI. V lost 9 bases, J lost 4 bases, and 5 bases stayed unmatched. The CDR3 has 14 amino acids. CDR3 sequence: CASLAGGLTGELFF. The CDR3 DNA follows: TGCGCCAGTTTAGCGGGAGGACTCACCGGGGAGCTGTTTTTT.

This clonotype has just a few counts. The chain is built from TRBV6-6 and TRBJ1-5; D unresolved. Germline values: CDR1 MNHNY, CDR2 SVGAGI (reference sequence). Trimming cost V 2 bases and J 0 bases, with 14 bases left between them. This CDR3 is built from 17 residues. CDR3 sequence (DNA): TGTGCCAGCAGTTACAATTGGGTAGGGAATAGCAATCAGCCCCAGCATTTT. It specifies CASSYNWVGNSNQPQHF.

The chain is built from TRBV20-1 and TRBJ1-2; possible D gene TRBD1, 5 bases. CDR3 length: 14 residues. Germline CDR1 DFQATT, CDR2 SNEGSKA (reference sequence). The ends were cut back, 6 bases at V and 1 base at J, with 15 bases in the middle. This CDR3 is CSATHGGNNYGYTF. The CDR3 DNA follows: TGCAGTGCAACCCACGGGGGAAATAACTATGGCTACACCTTC.

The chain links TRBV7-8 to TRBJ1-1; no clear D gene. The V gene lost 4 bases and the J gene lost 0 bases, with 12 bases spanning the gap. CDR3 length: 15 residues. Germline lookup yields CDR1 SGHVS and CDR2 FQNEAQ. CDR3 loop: CASSYGPLLNTEAFF. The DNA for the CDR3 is TGTGCCAGCAGCTATGGACCCCTTTTGAACACTGAAGCTTTCTTT. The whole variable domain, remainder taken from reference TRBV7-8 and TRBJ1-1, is GAGVSQSPRYKVAKRGQDVALRCDPISGHVSLFWYQQALGQGPEFLTYFQNEAQLDKSGLPSDRFFAERPEGSVSTLKIQRTQQEDSAVYLCASSYGPLLNTEAFFGQGTRLTVV.

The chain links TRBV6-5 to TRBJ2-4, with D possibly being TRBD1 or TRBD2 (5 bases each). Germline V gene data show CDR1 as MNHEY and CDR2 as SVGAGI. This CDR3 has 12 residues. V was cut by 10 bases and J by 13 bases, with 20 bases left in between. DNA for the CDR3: TGTGCCACCGGGTACCAGGGAACGGGGCAGTACTTC. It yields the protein CATGYQGTGQYF.

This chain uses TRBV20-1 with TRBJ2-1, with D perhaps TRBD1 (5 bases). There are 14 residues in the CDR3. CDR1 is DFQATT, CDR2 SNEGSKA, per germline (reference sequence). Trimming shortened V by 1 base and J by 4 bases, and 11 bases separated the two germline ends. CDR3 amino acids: CSARVPPGYNEQFF. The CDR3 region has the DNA TGCAGTGCTAGAGTCCCGCCAGGGTACAATGAGCAGTTCTTC.

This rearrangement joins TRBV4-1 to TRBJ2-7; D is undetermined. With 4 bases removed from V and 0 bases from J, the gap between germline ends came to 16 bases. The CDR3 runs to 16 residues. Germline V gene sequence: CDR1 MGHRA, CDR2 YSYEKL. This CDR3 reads CASSPVDSPGSYEQYF. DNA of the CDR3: TGCGCCAGCAGCCCAGTCGACTCCCCGGGCTCCTACGAGCAGTACTTC.

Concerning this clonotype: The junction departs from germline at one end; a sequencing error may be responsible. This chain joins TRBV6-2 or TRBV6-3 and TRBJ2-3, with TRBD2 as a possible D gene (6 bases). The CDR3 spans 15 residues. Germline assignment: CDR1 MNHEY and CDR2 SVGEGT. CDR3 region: CVSSLGLSSTDTQYF. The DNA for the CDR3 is TGTGTCAGCAGTTTGGGACTCAGTAGCACAGATACGCAGTATTTT.

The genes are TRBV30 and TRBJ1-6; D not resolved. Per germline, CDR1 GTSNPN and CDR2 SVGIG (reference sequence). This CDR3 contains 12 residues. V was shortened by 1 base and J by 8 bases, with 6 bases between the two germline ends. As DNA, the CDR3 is TGTGCCTGGAGTGACGGGGATTCACCCCTCCACTTT. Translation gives CAWSDGDSPLHF. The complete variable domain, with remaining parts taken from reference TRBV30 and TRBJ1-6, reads SQTIHQWPATLVQPVGSPLSLECTVEGTSNPNLYWYRQAAGRGLQLLFYSVGIGQISSEVPQNLSASRPQDRQFILSSKKLLLSDSGFYLCAWSDGDSPLHFGNGTRLTVT.

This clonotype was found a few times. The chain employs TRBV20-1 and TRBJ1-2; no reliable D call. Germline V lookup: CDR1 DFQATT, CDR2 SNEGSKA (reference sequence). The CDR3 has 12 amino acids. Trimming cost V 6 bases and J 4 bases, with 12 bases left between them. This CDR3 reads CSALLRSYGYTF. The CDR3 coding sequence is TGCAGTGCCCTGCTCAGGAGCTATGGCTACACCTTC.

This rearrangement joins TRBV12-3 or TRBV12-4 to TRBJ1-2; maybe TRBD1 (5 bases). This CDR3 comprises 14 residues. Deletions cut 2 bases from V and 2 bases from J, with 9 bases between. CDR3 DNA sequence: TGTGCCAGCAGTTTATTTGGGGCCAACTATGGCTACACCTTC. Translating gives CASSLFGANYGYTF.

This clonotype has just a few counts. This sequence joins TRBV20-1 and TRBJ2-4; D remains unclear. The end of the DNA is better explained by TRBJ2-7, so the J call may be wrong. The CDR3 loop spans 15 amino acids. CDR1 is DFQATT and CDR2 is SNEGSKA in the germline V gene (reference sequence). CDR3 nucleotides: TGCAGTGCTAGAGGTCAGGAAGGGATAGGCTACGAGCAGTACTTC. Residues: CSARGQEGIGYEQYF.

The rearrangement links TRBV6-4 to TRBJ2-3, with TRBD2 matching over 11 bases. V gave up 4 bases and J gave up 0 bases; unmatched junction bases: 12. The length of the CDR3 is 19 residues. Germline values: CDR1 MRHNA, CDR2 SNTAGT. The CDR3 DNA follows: TGTGCCAGCAGTGCGCGACCCTTAGCGGGAGGGATTAGCACAGATACGCAGTATTTT. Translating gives CASSARPLAGGISTDTQYF.

CDR3 DNA: TGTGCCAGCAGAACCGGGACAGGTTTCGAGCAGTACTTC. Protein: CASRTGTGFEQYF. This chain joins TRBV11-2 and TRBJ2-5, with 8 bases that match TRBD1. The DNA end favors TRBJ2-7, so the J call may be wrong. CDR1 is SGHAT, CDR2 FQNNGV, per germline. This CDR3 is 13 amino acids long.

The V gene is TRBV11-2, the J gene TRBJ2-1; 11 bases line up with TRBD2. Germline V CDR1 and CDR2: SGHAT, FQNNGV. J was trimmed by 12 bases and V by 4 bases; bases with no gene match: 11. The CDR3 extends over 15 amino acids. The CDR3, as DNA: TGTGCCAGCAGCTCAACTAGCGGGAGCACCATGTGGCAGTTCTTC. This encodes CASSSTSGSTMWQFF.

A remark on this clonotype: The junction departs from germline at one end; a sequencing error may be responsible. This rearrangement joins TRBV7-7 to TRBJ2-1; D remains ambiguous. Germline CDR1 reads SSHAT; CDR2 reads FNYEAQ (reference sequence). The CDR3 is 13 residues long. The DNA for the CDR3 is TGTGCTAGCAGCTTAGAAGTGGGATATGAGCAGTTCTTC. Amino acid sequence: CASSLEVGYEQFF.

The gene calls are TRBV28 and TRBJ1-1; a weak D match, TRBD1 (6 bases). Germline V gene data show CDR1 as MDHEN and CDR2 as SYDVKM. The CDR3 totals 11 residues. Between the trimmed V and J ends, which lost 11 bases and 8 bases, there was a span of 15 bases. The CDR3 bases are TGTGCCGGAGTCGATAGGGGGGAAGCTTTCTTT. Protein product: CAGVDRGEAFF. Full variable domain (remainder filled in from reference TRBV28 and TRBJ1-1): DVKVTQSSRYLVKRTGEKVFLECVQDMDHENMFWYRQDPGLGLRLIYFSYDVKMKEKGDIPEGYSVSREKKERFSLILESASTNQTSMYLCAGVDRGEAFFGQGTRLTVV.

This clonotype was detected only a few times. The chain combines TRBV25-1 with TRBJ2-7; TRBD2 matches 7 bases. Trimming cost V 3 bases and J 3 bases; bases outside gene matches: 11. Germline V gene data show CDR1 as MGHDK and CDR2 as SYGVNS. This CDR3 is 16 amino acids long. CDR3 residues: CASSDAGLAENYEQYF. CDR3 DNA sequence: TGTGCCAGCAGTGACGCCGGCCTAGCGGAGAACTACGAGCAGTACTTC.